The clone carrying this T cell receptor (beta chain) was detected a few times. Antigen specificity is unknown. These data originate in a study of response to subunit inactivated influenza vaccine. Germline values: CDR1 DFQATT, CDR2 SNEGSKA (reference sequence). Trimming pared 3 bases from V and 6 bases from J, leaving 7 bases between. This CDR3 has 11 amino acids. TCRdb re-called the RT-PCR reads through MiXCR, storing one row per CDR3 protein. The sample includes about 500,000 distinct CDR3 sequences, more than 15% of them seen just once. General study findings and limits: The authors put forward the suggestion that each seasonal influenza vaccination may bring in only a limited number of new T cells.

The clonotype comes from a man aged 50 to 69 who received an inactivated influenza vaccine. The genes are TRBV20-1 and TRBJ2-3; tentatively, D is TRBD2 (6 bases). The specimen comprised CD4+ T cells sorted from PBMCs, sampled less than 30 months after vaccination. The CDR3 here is CSARAGDTQYF. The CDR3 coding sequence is TGCAGTGCTAGGGCGGGGGATACGCAGTATTTT.